A single sample gave rise to the 2 T cell receptor beta chains below, sequenced in a study of blood T cell repertoires in COVID-19. The protocol was immunoSEQ multiplex PCR, while the TCRdb copy is restricted to in-frame clones and leaves out a portion. Among 170,000 or so clones, about 86% were seen once, and the ten largest hold around 6.6%. Sequencing was carried out using peripheral blood. These receptor sequences come from a man aged 50 to 60 with active or convalescent COVID-19.

The chain combines TRBV24-1 with TRBJ1-5; TRBD1 matches 9 bases. Per the germline V gene, CDR1 is KGHDR and CDR2 is SFDVKD. V was clipped by 4 bases and J by 0 bases; unmatched bases: 9. The CDR3 covers 18 residues. CDR3 in DNA: TGTGCCACCAGTGACCCGACAGGGGGAACGAATAGCAATCAGCCCCAGCATTTT. Translated: CATSDPTGGTNSNQPQHF.

The genes are TRBV5-6 and TRBJ1-2; 8 bases agree with TRBD1. This CDR3 has 14 amino acids. Looked up from germline, CDR1 is SGHDT and CDR2 is YYEEEE. J was trimmed by 4 bases and V by 3 bases; bases with no gene match: 5. CDR3 in amino acids: CASSSRQGPYGYTF. The CDR3 DNA reads TGTGCCAGCAGCTCTCGACAGGGGCCCTATGGCTACACCTTC. Together with reference TRBV5-6 and TRBJ1-2, the CDR3 gives the full variable domain: DAGVTQSPTHLIKTRGQQVTLRCSPKSGHDTVSWYQQALGQGPQFIFQYYEEEERQRGNFPDRFSGHQFPNYSSELNVNALLLGDSALYLCASSSRQGPYGYTFGSGTRLTVV.